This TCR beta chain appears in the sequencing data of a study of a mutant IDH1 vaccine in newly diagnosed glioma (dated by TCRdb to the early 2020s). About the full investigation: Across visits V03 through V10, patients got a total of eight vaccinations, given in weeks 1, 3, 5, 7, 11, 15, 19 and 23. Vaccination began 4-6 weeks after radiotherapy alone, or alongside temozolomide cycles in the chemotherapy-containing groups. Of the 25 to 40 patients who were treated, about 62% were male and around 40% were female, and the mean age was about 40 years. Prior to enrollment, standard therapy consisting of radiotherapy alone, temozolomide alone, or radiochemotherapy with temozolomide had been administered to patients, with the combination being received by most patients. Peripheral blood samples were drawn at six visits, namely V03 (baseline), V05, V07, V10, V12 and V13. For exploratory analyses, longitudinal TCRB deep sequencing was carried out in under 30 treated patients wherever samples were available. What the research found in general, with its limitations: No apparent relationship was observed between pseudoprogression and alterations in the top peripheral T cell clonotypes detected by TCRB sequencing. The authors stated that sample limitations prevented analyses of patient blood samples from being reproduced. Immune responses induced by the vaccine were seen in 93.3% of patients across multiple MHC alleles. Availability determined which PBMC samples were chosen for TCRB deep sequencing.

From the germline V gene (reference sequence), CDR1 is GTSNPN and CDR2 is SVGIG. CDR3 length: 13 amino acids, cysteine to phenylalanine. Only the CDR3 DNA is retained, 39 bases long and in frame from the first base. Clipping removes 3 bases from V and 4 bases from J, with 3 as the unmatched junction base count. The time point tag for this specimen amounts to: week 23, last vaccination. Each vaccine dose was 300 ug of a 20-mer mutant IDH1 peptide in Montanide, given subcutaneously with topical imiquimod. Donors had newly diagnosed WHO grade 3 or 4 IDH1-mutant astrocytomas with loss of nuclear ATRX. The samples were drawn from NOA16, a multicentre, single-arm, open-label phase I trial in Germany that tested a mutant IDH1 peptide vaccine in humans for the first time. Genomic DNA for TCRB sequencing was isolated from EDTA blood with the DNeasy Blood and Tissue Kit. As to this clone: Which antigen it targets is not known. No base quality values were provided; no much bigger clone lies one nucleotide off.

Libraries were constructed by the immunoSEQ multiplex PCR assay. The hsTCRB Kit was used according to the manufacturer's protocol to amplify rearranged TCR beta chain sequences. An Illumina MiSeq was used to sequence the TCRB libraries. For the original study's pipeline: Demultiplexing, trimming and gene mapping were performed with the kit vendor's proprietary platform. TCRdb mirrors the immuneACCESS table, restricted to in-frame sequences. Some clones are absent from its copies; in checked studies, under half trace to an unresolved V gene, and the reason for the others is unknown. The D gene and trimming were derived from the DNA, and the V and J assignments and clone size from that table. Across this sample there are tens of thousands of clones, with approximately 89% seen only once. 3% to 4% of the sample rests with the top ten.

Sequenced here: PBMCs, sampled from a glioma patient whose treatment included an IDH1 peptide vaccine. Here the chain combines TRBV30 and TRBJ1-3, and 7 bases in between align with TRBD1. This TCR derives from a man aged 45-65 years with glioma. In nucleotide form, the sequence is TGTGCCTGGAGGGTAGGGGGCGGAAACACCATATATTTT. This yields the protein CAWRVGGGNTIYF.